These 18 T cell receptor beta chains came from one sample sequenced in a study of T-cell memory formation after mild COVID-19. TCRdb reanalysed the 5' RACE reads using MiXCR and keeps one entry per CDR3 protein. The sample includes tens of thousands of distinct CDR3 sequences, more than 13% of them seen just once. The sequencing sample was made of PBMCs or a T cell subset sorted from them (not recorded which). The receptors come from a man between 18 and 29 years old who had mild COVID-19 (a few samples of this study predate the infection). Cell type and time point are not known.

This clonotype was seen only a few times. V gene TRBV7-3 combines with J gene TRBJ1-6; D ambiguous. In germline, CDR1 is SGHTA, CDR2 FQGTGA. V lost 2 bases to trimming and J lost 2 bases, with 10 bases between them. CDR3 size: 16 residues. The CDR3 nucleotides read TGTGCCAGCAGCTTACGGGGTATGGCCTATAATTCACCCCTCCACTTT. Translated: CASSLRGMAYNSPLHF.

This clonotype has just a few counts. The chain is built from TRBV4-1 and TRBJ1-6; possibly TRBD1 for D (6 bases). The V end lost 6 bases, the J end lost 14 bases, and 23 bases lay between the germline ends. Germline-derived CDR1 and CDR2 are MGHRA and YSYEKL. The CDR3 spans 15 residues. The CDR3 region has the DNA TGCGCCAGCAGGCTTCGGGACACTGGTCTGTTGTCCCTCCACTTT. Residues: CASRLRDTGLLSLHF.

The V call is TRBV7-8, the J call TRBJ1-1; 7 bases fit TRBD1. V was clipped by 3 bases and J by 1 base; unmatched bases: 8. Per germline, CDR1 SGHVS and CDR2 FQNEAQ. The CDR3 loop spans 16 amino acids. In DNA, the CDR3 is TGTGCCAGCAGCTTGGGGACAGTTTCATGGAACACTGAAGCTTTCTTT. It specifies CASSLGTVSWNTEAFF.

The V gene is TRBV7-9, the J gene TRBJ1-4; TRBD1 might be the D (6 bases). The CDR3 is 15 residues long. V was trimmed by 5 bases and J by 6 bases, leaving 16 bases between them. CDR1 is SEHNR, CDR2 FQNEAQ, per germline (reference sequence). Here the CDR3 DNA reads TGTGCCAGCAGCGAATGGGGGGAGGGGGATGAAAAACTGTTTTTT. Translated, it gives CASSEWGEGDEKLFF. Combining the CDR3 with reference TRBV7-9 and TRBJ1-4 gives the whole variable domain DTGVSQNPRHKITKRGQNVTFRCDPISEHNRLYWYRQTLGQGPEFLTYFQNEAQLEKSRLLSDRFSAERPKGSFSTLEIQRTEQGDSAMYLCASSEWGEGDEKLFFGSGTQLSVL.

This clonotype was seen more than once but under ten times. The rearrangement joins TRBV7-9 to TRBJ2-3; possible D gene TRBD2, 6 bases. The CDR3 is 17 residues long. Trimming cost V 1 base and J 0 bases, with 14 bases left between them. Germline CDR1 and CDR2: SEHNR and FQNEAQ (reference sequence). CDR3 nucleotide sequence: TGTGCCAGCAGCTTAGTCGGTAGCGGAGCTAGCACAGATACGCAGTATTTT. It codes for CASSLVGSGASTDTQYF.

This clonotype was seen a handful of times. This chain links TRBV5-1 with TRBJ1-3; D unclear. V lost 2 bases and J lost 0, with 6 bases in between. Germline assignment: CDR1 SGHRS and CDR2 YFSETQ. The CDR3 is made up of 14 amino acids. The CDR3 DNA reads as TGCGCCAGCAGCTTAAGGAACTCTGGAAACACCATATATTTT. Its translation: CASSLRNSGNTIYF.

The chain couples TRBV4-1 to TRBJ2-7; 7 nucleotides align to TRBD2. V was clipped by 5 bases and J by 3 bases; unmatched bases: 10. This CDR3 is built from 15 residues. CDR1 and CDR2 from the germline V gene are MGHRA and YSYEKL. DNA for the CDR3: TGCGCCAGCAGCATTCAATCCGCGGGGGTCTACGAGCAGTACTTC. This translates into CASSIQSAGVYEQYF.

In this sample, this clonotype turned up a few times. The gene calls are TRBV7-2 and TRBJ2-5, with 9 bases aligning to TRBD2. CDR1 is SGHTA and CDR2 is FQGNSA in the germline V gene. Trimming removed 5 bases from V and 4 bases from J; junction bases left unmatched: 17. This CDR3 has 18 residues. CDR3 DNA sequence: TGTGCCAGCAGCACTTCTCTGCGGGGGGGCCTTATTTCAGAGACCCAGTACTTC. Its protein is CASSTSLRGGLISETQYF.

The rearrangement uses TRBV6-5 and TRBJ2-3; 8 bases match TRBD1. With V trimmed by 4 bases and J by 3 bases, 3 bases remained unmatched. Germline V CDR1 and CDR2: MNHEY, SVGAGI. The CDR3 spans 14 residues. This chain's CDR3 is CASSSQGETDTQYF. CDR3 bases: TGTGCCAGCAGTTCACAGGGGGAAACAGATACGCAGTATTTT.

This clonotype was counted only a few times. This rearrangement joins TRBV12-3 or TRBV12-4 to TRBJ2-5, with D perhaps TRBD1 or TRBD2 (5 bases each). Between the trimmed V and J ends, which lost 5 bases and 3 bases, there was a span of 16 bases. The CDR3 has 15 amino acids. This CDR3 reads CASSDGTLGEETQYF. The CDR3 nucleotides read TGTGCCAGCAGTGACGGGACCCTGGGGGAAGAGACCCAGTACTTC.

CDR3 sequence reads: CSARELAGVVGTDTQYF. CDR3 nucleotide sequence: TGCAGTGCTAGAGAACTAGCGGGAGTTGTGGGCACAGATACGCAGTATTTT. This chain joins TRBV20-1 and TRBJ2-3; 11 bases fit TRBD2. Germline V gives CDR1 DFQATT, CDR2 SNEGSKA (reference sequence). V dropped 0 bases and J dropped 1; count of bases not matched to a gene: 6. The CDR3 runs 17 residues.

V is TRBV7-8 and J is TRBJ2-7; D gene unclear. The CDR3 is made up of 13 amino acids. Germline V gene sequence: CDR1 SGHVS, CDR2 FQNEAQ. V was clipped by 5 bases and J by 2 bases, with 10 bases between them. CDR3 amino acids: CASSLDAPYEQYF. The CDR3, as DNA: TGTGCCAGCAGCCTGGACGCTCCCTACGAGCAGTACTTC.

This clonotype has just a few counts. V is TRBV9 and J is TRBJ2-5; 8 bases match TRBD2. Trimming took 4 bases from V and 5 from J; bases not matched to a gene: 7. The CDR3 spans 14 residues. The V gene's germline CDR1 is SGDLS and CDR2 YYNGEE. CDR3 sequence reads: CASSPGGAPETQYF. CDR3 nucleotide sequence: TGTGCCAGCAGCCCCGGGGGGGCCCCCGAGACCCAGTACTTC.

The table lists this clonotype with a few counts. The V and J genes are TRBV19 and TRBJ2-1, with D hard to call. The CDR3 consists of 15 residues. Trimming pared 1 base from V and 0 bases from J, leaving 7 bases between. Germline CDR1 and CDR2: LNHDA and SQIVND (reference sequence). The CDR3 reads CASSIAQSSYNEQFF. The CDR3 nucleotides are TGTGCCAGTAGTATAGCACAGAGCTCCTACAATGAGCAGTTCTTC. The whole variable domain, filled in from reference TRBV19 and TRBJ2-1, reads DGGITQSPKYLFRKEGQNVTLSCEQNLNHDAMYWYRQDPGQGLRLIYYSQIVNDFQKGDIAEGYSVSREKKESFPLTVTSAQKNPTAFYLCASSIAQSSYNEQFFGPGTRLTVL.

The chain joins TRBV15 to TRBJ1-1; D remains ambiguous. This CDR3 region has 16 residues. V was cut by 0 bases and J by 6 bases, with 17 bases left in between. Looked up from germline, CDR1 is LNHNV and CDR2 is YYDKDF (reference sequence). CDR3 sequence (DNA): TGTGCCACCAGCAGAGAACCGACATCAAGAGGAGCTGAAGCTTTCTTT. The encoded protein is CATSREPTSRGAEAFF.

This clonotype has a handful of counts. The J gene is TRBJ1-1, the V gene TRBV20-1, with unresolved D. Trimming pared 6 bases from V and 3 bases from J, leaving 14 bases between. Germline CDR1 DFQATT, CDR2 SNEGSKA (reference sequence). The CDR3 contains 13 residues. The CDR3 protein is CSARPSGYTEAFF. The CDR3 DNA reads TGCAGTGCCAGACCGAGCGGGTACACTGAAGCTTTCTTT.

This clonotype was seen a few times. The V and J genes are TRBV5-1 and TRBJ2-7; D is tentatively TRBD1 or TRBD2 (5 bases each). The germline V and J ends were trimmed by 6 bases and 3 bases, with 16 bases remaining between them. The CDR3 loop spans 14 amino acids. Germline V gives CDR1 SGHRS, CDR2 YFSETQ. The CDR3, as DNA: TGCGCCAGCAATCCCGGGGACCCGTTCTACGAGCAGTACTTC. This translates into CASNPGDPFYEQYF.

CDR3 protein: CASSDGVRPYEQYF. The CDR3 DNA is TGTGCCAGCAGTGACGGGGTTCGCCCCTACGAGCAGTACTTC. The J gene is TRBJ2-7, the V gene TRBV2; possible D gene TRBD2, 5 bases. Germline V gene data show CDR1 as SNHLY and CDR2 as FYNNEI. V was pared by 3 bases and J by 2 bases, with 11 bases between. The CDR3 has 14 amino acids.